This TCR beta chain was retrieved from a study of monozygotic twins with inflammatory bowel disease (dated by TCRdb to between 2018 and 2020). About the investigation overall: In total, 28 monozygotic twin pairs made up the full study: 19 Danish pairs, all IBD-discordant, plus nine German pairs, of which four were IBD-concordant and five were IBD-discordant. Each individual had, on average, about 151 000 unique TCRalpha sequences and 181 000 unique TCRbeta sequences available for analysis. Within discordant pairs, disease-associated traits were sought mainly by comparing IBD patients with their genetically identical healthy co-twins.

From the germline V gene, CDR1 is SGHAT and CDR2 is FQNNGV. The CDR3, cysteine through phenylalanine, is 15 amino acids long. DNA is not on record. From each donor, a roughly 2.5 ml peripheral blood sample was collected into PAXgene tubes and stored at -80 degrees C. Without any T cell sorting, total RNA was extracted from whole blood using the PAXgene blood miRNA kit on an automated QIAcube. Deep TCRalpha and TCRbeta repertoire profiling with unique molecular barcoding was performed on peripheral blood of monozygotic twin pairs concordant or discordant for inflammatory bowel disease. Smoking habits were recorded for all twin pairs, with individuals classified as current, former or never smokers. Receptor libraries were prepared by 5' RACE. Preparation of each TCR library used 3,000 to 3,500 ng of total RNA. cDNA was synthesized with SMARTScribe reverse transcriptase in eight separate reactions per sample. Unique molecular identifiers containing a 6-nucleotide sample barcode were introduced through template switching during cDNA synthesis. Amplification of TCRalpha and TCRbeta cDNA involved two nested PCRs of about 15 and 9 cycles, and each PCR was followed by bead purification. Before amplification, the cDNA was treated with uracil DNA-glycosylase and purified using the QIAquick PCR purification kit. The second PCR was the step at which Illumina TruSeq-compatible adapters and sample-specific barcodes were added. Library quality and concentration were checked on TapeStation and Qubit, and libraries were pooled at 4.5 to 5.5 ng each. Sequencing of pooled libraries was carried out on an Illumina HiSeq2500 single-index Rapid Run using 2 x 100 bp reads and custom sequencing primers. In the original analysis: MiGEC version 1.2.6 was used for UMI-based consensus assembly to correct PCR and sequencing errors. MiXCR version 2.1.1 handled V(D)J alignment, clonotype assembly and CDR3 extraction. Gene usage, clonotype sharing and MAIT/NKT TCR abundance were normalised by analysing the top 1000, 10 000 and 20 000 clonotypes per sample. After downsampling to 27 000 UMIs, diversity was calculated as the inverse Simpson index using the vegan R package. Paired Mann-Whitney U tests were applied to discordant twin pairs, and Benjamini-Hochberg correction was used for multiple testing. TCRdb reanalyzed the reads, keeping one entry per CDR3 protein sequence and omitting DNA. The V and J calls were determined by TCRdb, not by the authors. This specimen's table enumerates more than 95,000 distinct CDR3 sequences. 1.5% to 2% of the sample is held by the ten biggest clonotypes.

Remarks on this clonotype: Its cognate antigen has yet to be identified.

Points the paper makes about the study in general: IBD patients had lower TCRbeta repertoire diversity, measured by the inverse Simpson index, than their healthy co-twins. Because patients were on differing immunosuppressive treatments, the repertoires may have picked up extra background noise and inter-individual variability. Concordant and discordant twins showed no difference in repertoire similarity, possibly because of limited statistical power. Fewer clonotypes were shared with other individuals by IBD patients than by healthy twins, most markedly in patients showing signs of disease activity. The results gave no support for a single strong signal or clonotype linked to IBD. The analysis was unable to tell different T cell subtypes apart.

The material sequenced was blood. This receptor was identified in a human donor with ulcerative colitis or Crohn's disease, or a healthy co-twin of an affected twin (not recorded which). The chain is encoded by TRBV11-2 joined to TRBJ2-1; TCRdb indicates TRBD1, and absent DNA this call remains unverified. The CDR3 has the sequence CAGSFRDRNYNEQFF.